One sample yielded the 18 T cell receptor beta chains listed below, sequenced in a study of T-cell memory formation after mild COVID-19. MiXCR, applied by TCRdb to the 5' RACE reads, yields one record per CDR3 protein. The sample carries a few hundred thousand distinct CDR3 sequences, more than 20% recorded once. The source material was PBMCs or a T cell subset sorted from them (not recorded which). The receptors come from an adult woman who had mild COVID-19 (a few samples of this study predate the infection). Cell type and time point are not known.

This clonotype was found many times. J is TRBJ2-1 and V is TRBV12-3 or TRBV12-4; perhaps D is TRBD1 or TRBD2 (5 bases each). CDR3 size: 14 residues. Trimming took 6 bases from V and 1 from J, leaving 10 bases between them. CDR3: CASSGDASYNEQFF. CDR3 DNA sequence: TGTGCCAGCAGCGGGGACGCATCCTACAATGAGCAGTTCTTC.

In this sample, this clonotype turned up once. The V call is TRBV24-1, the J call TRBJ2-7; D call uncertain. The V end lost 4 bases, the J end lost 2 bases, and 8 bases lay between the germline ends. The germline gives CDR1 KGHDR, CDR2 SFDVKD. The CDR3 sequence is 13 residues long. DNA of the CDR3: TGTGCCACCAGTGACAGGAATACCTACGAGCAGTACTTC. The encoded protein is CATSDRNTYEQYF.

V usage is TRBV27 and J usage is TRBJ2-2, with D possibly matching TRBD1 (6 bases). V dropped 5 bases and J dropped 2 bases, with 15 bases sitting between them. The CDR3 totals 16 residues. Germline-derived CDR1 and CDR2 are MNHEY and SMNVEV (reference sequence). CDR3 region: CASSPMDSFNTGELFF. As DNA, the CDR3 is TGTGCCAGCAGTCCGATGGACAGTTTTAACACCGGGGAGCTGTTTTTT.

This clonotype was counted only a few times. V is TRBV6-1 and J is TRBJ1-5; maybe TRBD1 (6 bases). Trimming took 5 bases from V and 1 from J, leaving 12 bases between them. Germline loops: CDR1 MNHNS, CDR2 SASEGT. The CDR3 contains 15 residues. This CDR3 reads CASSHRVGSNQPQHF. Written as DNA, the CDR3 is TGTGCCAGCAGTCACAGGGTGGGGAGCAATCAGCCCCAGCATTTT.

The chain combines TRBV7-6 with TRBJ2-1; D not resolved. Trimming took 0 bases from V and 7 from J, leaving 13 bases between them. CDR3 size: 15 residues. Germline V gives CDR1 SGHVS, CDR2 FNYEAQ. The CDR3: CASSLAVRNPNEQFF. In DNA form, the CDR3 reads TGTGCCAGCAGCTTAGCGGTCAGGAACCCGAATGAGCAGTTCTTC. Variable domain in full (rest from reference TRBV7-6 and TRBJ2-1): GAGVSQSPRYKVTKRGQDVALRCDPISGHVSLYWYRQALGQGPEFLTYFNYEAQQDKSGLPNDRFSAERPEGSISTLTIQRTEQRDSAMYRCASSLAVRNPNEQFFGPGTRLTVL.

Only a few counts were recorded for this clonotype. CDR3 nucleotide sequence: TGTGCCAGCAGCCTAGCCTCGTCAGGGGGTGGCTACACCTTC. Protein sequence: CASSLASSGGGYTF. The rearrangement links TRBV3-1 to TRBJ1-2, with TRBD1 matching over 7 bases. CDR1 is LGHDT, CDR2 YNNKEL, per germline (reference sequence). CDR3 size: 14 residues. V lost 4 bases and J lost 7; bases outside the gene matches: 9.

This chain uses TRBV12-3 or TRBV12-4 with TRBJ1-2, with D possibly TRBD1 on 6 matching bases. V was shortened by 3 bases and J by 6 bases, with 14 bases between the two germline ends. The CDR3 is 14 amino acids. The CDR3 here is CASSLGAEQNGYTF. In DNA form, the CDR3 reads TGTGCCAGCAGTTTGGGGGCAGAACAAAATGGCTACACCTTC.

This clonotype was observed a handful of times. The rearrangement joins TRBV5-1 to TRBJ2-3; no clear D. The ends were cut back, 1 base at V and 6 bases at J, with 3 bases in the middle. Germline CDR1 and CDR2: SGHRS and YFSETQ. The CDR3 has 11 amino acids. The CDR3: CASSLMDTQYF. CDR3 coding DNA: TGCGCCAGCAGCTTGATGGATACGCAGTATTTT.

This clonotype was seen a few times. The chain's CDR3 is CASSLASRYEQYF. The CDR3, as DNA: TGCGCCAGCAGCTTGGCTAGCCGATACGAGCAGTACTTC. This chain uses TRBV5-1 with TRBJ2-7; possible D gene TRBD2, 5 bases. V dropped 0 bases and J dropped 4 bases, with 8 bases sitting between them. Germline V gives CDR1 SGHRS, CDR2 YFSETQ. The CDR3 is 13 amino acids.

The chain is built from TRBV6-5 and TRBJ1-5; TRBD1 is a possible D gene (6 bases). The CDR3 runs 15 residues. CDR1 is MNHEY and CDR2 is SVGAGI in the germline V gene. V was clipped by 7 bases and J by 4 bases, with 17 bases between them. The CDR3 bases are TGTGCCAGCACCCCGACGGGAGGGGGGAATCAGCCCCAGCATTTT. This gives the protein CASTPTGGGNQPQHF.

J is TRBJ1-2 and V is TRBV20-1, with a possible D match to TRBD1 (5 bases). Trimming pared 6 bases from V and 6 bases from J, leaving 17 bases between. The CDR3 is made up of 13 amino acids. CDR1 and CDR2 from the germline V gene are DFQATT and SNEGSKA (reference sequence). CDR3 amino acids: CSATQQVSDGYTF. In nucleotides, the CDR3 is TGCAGTGCCACGCAACAGGTTTCCGATGGCTACACCTTC.

This clonotype was seen only a few times. The CDR3 nucleotides read TGTGCCAGCAGCCAAGATCCGGCAGGCCCTTACAATGAGCAGTTCTTC. It yields the protein CASSQDPAGPYNEQFF. The chain links TRBV3-1 to TRBJ2-1; no definite D call. V lost 0 bases and J lost 4, with 13 bases in between. Germline assignment: CDR1 LGHDT and CDR2 YNNKEL (reference sequence). The CDR3 runs 16 residues.

The chain couples TRBV4-1 to TRBJ2-3; D is possibly TRBD1 (6 bases). Germline V gene lookup returns CDR1 MGHRA and CDR2 YSYEKL. This CDR3 region has 15 residues. V was trimmed by 6 bases and J by 0 bases, leaving 13 bases between them. This CDR3 is CASRYRVGSTDTQYF. In nucleotides, the CDR3 is TGCGCCAGCAGGTACAGGGTAGGGAGCACAGATACGCAGTATTTT.

This clonotype has just a few counts. The gene calls are TRBV4-1 and TRBJ1-6; TRBD1 matches 12 bases. Germline values: CDR1 MGHRA, CDR2 YSYEKL. The CDR3 is made up of 20 amino acids. V shed 0 bases, J shed 6 bases, and the junction held 12 bases outside the gene matches. The CDR3 DNA is TGCGCCAGCAGCCAAGATCGTAGGGGACAGGGGGCTCTCTTTAATTCACCCCTCCACTTT. Residues: CASSQDRRGQGALFNSPLHF.

This clonotype was seen only once. This sequence joins TRBV4-3 and TRBJ1-2, with D possibly being TRBD1 (6 bases). Trimming left V 4 bases short and J 7 bases short, with 16 bases between. Germline values: CDR1 LGHNA, CDR2 YSLEER. The CDR3 totals 14 residues. CDR3 nucleotide sequence: TGCGCCAGCAGCCTAGGGGGACACGAGCCTGGCTACACCTTC. Protein product: CASSLGGHEPGYTF.

This clonotype was seen a handful of times. The chain employs TRBV2 and TRBJ1-6; possibly TRBD1 for D (5 bases). The germline V gene encodes CDR1 SNHLY and CDR2 FYNNEI. Trimming cost V 6 bases and J 8 bases, with 17 bases left between them. CDR3 length: 15 amino acids. The CDR3 DNA reads TGTGCCAGCAGAGACAGCGCCACATCGTATTCACCCCTCCACTTT. This encodes CASRDSATSYSPLHF.

The rearrangement uses TRBV20-1 and TRBJ1-3; D remains unclear. Germline values: CDR1 DFQATT, CDR2 SNEGSKA (reference sequence). Trimming left V 6 bases short and J 2 bases short, with 11 bases between. The CDR3 has 13 amino acids. The DNA of the CDR3 is TGCAGTGCCCCGGAAGTCCCTGGAAACACCATATATTTT. Encoded protein: CSAPEVPGNTIYF.

The CDR3 region is CASSSNRVYQETQYF. The DNA for the CDR3 is TGTGCCAGCAGTTCCAATCGGGTCTACCAAGAGACCCAGTACTTC. The chain employs TRBV12-3 or TRBV12-4 and TRBJ2-5; D is ambiguous. The CDR3 is 15 amino acids. V was shortened by 4 bases and J by 0 bases, with 12 bases between the two germline ends.